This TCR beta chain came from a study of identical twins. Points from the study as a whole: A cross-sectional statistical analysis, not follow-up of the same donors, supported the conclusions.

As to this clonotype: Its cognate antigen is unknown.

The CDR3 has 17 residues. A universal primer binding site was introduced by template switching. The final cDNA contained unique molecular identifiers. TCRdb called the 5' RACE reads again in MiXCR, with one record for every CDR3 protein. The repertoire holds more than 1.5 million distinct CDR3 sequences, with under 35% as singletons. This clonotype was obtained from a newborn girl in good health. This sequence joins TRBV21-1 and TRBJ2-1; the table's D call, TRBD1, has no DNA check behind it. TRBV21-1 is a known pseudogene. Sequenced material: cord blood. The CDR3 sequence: CASNPPDRGGSYNEQFF. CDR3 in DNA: TGTGCCAGCAACCCCCCGGACAGGGGTGGCTCCTACAATGAGCAGTTCTTC.